These 7 T cell receptor beta chains were all obtained from the same sample, sequenced in a study of beta chain features in type 1 diabetes (dated by TCRdb to between 2018 and 2020). Library creation used the immunoSEQ multiplex PCR assay. The entire amount of isolated RNA was reverse transcribed using the High Capacity cDNA Reverse Transcription Kit, so the sequenced TCRB transcripts were expressed ones. The clones in this table, taken by TCRdb from immuneACCESS, are in-frame only. Not every clone is retained; where verified, under half of the shortfall comes from an unresolved V gene, and the cause of the rest is unknown. This sample has 900,000 or so clones in its table, and under 20% of those were observed once. The ten top clones hold 0.02% to 0.025% of the sample. Sequenced: naive CD4+ T cells from blood. The cell subset or site label here, explained by the study, means: true naive CD4+ T cells. Receptors originate from a woman aged 18-29 years in good health.

Comment on this clone: The junction does not match germline at one end; this may be a read error. The CDR3 region has the DNA TGCGCCAGCAGCGCCCACATACACACCGGGGAGCTGTTTTTT. Its protein is CASSAHIHTGELFF. The chain joins TRBV7-2 to TRBJ2-2; D gene uncertain. The germline CDR1 and CDR2 sequences are SGHTA and FQGNSA. The CDR3 spans 14 residues.

This clone was found a few times. The chain couples TRBV5-4 to TRBJ2-6; possible D gene TRBD2, 5 bases. V gave up 2 bases and J gave up 3 bases, with 12 bases separating them. The CDR3 runs to 16 residues. The germline V gene has CDR1 SGHNT and CDR2 YYREEE (reference sequence). The CDR3 loop is CASSFPPRGGANVLTF. In nucleotides, the CDR3 is TGTGCCAGCAGCTTCCCCCCACGGGGTGGGGCCAACGTCCTGACTTTC.

This chain uses TRBV6-1 with TRBJ2-2; 7 positions agree with TRBD1. Looked up from germline, CDR1 is MNHNS and CDR2 is SASEGT. CDR3 length equals 15 residues. V shed 4 bases and J 7 bases; nucleotides not matched to a gene: 9. The CDR3 reads CASSGQGFRGGELFF. The CDR3 DNA reads as TGTGCCAGCAGTGGACAGGGATTTAGGGGCGGGGAGCTGTTTTTT.

This clone was observed a handful of times. The chain is built from TRBV11-2 and TRBJ2-5; D is unresolved. The CDR3 covers 14 residues. With 5 bases removed from V and 2 bases from J, the gap between germline ends came to 12 bases. Germline V gene sequence: CDR1 SGHAT, CDR2 FQNNGV. In DNA, the CDR3 is TGTGCCAGCAGCGAGAACCTCGAACAAGAGACCCAGTACTTC. It codes for CASSENLEQETQYF. Variable domain in full (rest from reference TRBV11-2 and TRBJ2-5): EAGVAQSPRYKIIEKRQSVAFWCNPISGHATLYWYQQILGQGPKLLIQFQNNGVVDDSQLPKDRFSAERLKGVDSTLKIQPAKLEDSAVYLCASSENLEQETQYFGPGTRLLVL.

The chain recombines TRBV2 with TRBJ2-5; D is perhaps TRBD2 (7 bases). Germline lookup yields CDR1 SNHLY and CDR2 FYNNEI. V lost 3 bases, J lost 4 bases, and 15 bases lay in between. This CDR3 has 15 amino acids. In nucleotides, the CDR3 is TGTGCCAGCAGTGAGGTTGGGGGGGCCGGAGAGACCCAGTACTTC. It yields the protein CASSEVGGAGETQYF.

The chain is built from TRBV11-3 and TRBJ1-2; D is possibly TRBD1 (5 bases). The CDR3 runs 14 residues. The V gene's germline CDR1 is SGHNT and CDR2 YENEEA. The V gene lost 8 bases and the J gene lost 9 bases, with 22 bases spanning the gap. As DNA, the CDR3 is TGTGCCAGCGGCCCCAGGGCGTGGCTTTTTTGCTACACCTTC. Its translation: CASGPRAWLFCYTF.

This clone occurred a few times. The chain employs TRBV25-1 and TRBJ1-3, with 7 nucleotides matching TRBD1. The CDR3 has 15 residues. After removal of 6 bases from V and 4 bases from J, the junction contained 9 bases not matched to a gene. CDR1 and CDR2 from the germline V gene are MGHDK and SYGVNS. The CDR3, as DNA: TGTGCCAGCAGCATTACAGGGGTTCCCGGAAACACCATATATTTT. Protein sequence: CASSITGVPGNTIYF.